This T cell receptor (beta chain) appears in the sequencing data of a study of blood T cell repertoires in COVID-19. On the study more broadly: The study drew acute and convalescent COVID-19 samples from the United States, Italy and Spain. In each case, the material was cDNA or gDNA derived from T cells, B-cell-depleted T cells, or PBMCs.

The CDR3 runs to 15 residues. Germline V gene data show CDR1 as KGHSH and CDR2 as LQKENI. Trimming stripped 2 bases from V and 0 bases from J, with 11 bases between. Authors' data handling: Reference gene primers were amplified, and this amplification served to estimate nucleated cell counts. Produced via immunoSEQ multiplex PCR; TCRdb's table is partial and in-frame only. That table furnishes V, J and clone size, whereas the DNA furnished D and trimming. The sample holds about 280,000 clones; over 75% are singletons and the top ten take 9% to 9.5%. The gene calls are TRBV18 and TRBJ2-7; D unresolved. What was sequenced was peripheral blood. This TCR was recovered from a man between 18 and 29 years old with active or convalescent COVID-19. CDR3 residues: CASSPKTRSSYEQYF. The CDR3 nucleotides read TGTGCCAGCTCACCAAAGACACGAAGCTCCTACGAGCAGTACTTC.